A single sample gave rise to the 4 T cell receptor beta chains below, sequenced in a study of OX40 agonist ivuxolimab in advanced cancers. The data were produced by immunoSEQ multiplex PCR, yet TCRdb's version contains in-frame clones alone and is incomplete. The repertoire includes roughly 70,000 clones, over 75% of them detected once, and about 0.57% sits in the top ten. The sample consisted of CD4+ or CD8+ T cells sorted from blood, taken in a trial of the OX40 agonist ivuxolimab. The receptors come from an adult with an advanced solid tumor such as melanoma, head and neck, liver or kidney cancer.

The chain employs TRBV28 and TRBJ1-3; D possibly corresponds to TRBD1 (6 bases). Trimming removed 7 bases at V and 1 base at J, with 17 bases between. CDR1 MDHEN and CDR2 SYDVKM come from the germline V gene. There are 16 residues in the CDR3. For the CDR3, the DNA is TGTGCCAGCACTCTACAGGGCCAGAGGTCTGGAAACACCATATATTTT. Its protein is CASTLQGQRSGNTIYF.

The V call is TRBV5-1, the J call TRBJ1-5, with D tentatively TRBD1 (6 bases). Per the germline V gene, CDR1 is SGHRS and CDR2 is YFSETQ. The CDR3 contains 13 residues. Trimming shortened V by 0 bases and J by 6 bases, and 7 bases separated the two germline ends. CDR3 sequence: CASSLEGGQPQHF. CDR3 DNA: TGCGCCAGCAGCTTGGAAGGGGGTCAGCCCCAGCATTTT.

As concerns this clone: An end of the junction does not agree with germline; a read error may underlie this. The rearrangement joins TRBV7-3 to TRBJ2-2, with 8 bases fitting TRBD1. The CDR3 runs 17 residues. Germline lookup yields CDR1 SGHTA and CDR2 FQGTGA. CDR3: CASSLMAGGAKTGELFF. The CDR3 nucleotides are TGTGCCAGCAGCTTAATGGCAGGGGGCGCGAAAACCGGGGAGCTGTTTTTT.

As regards this clone: Other DNA variants within this sample encode the same CDR3. The chain couples TRBV19 to TRBJ2-7; a possible D gene is TRBD1 (5 bases). Germline-derived CDR1 and CDR2 are LNHDA and SQIVND (reference sequence). With 3 bases removed from V and 2 bases from J, the gap between germline ends came to 14 bases. CDR3 size: 15 residues. The DNA for the CDR3 is TGTGCCAGTAGTATTACAGGTTATGGGCCCTACGAGCAGTACTTC. Protein: CASSITGYGPYEQYF. Drawing the rest from reference TRBV19 and TRBJ2-7, the complete variable domain is DGGITQSPKYLFRKEGQNVTLSCEQNLNHDAMYWYRQDPGQGLRLIYYSQIVNDFQKGDIAEGYSVSREKKESFPLTVTSAQKNPTAFYLCASSITGYGPYEQYFGPGTRLTVT.